This T cell receptor beta chain was sequenced in a study of cytomegalovirus exposure and HLA in healthy donors. Study background: Most donors, approximately 82% of some 400 genotyped, fell in the Caucasian-associated ancestry cluster.

Germline CDR1 and CDR2: GTSNPN and SVGIG (reference sequence). V trimming: 3 bases; J trimming: 2 bases; junction bases outside the gene matches: 7. The CDR3 contains 15 residues. 60 Vbeta and 13 Jbeta primers were used in PCR. Libraries were prepared by immunoSEQ multiplex PCR; TCRdb keeps only in-frame clonotypes and omits some of them. The sample carries about 130,000 clones, 80% recorded once. Notes on this clone: No antigen is known for it.

Study-wide results and limits: Per a prior analysis, the majority of TCR beta V segments were productive roughly 90% or roughly 30% of the time. In presence/absence analyses, roughly uniform sequencing depth across donors was assumed. A later analysis linked a missense DCLRE1C variant to TCR beta V- and J-gene trimming.

The sequencing sample was made of PBMCs. The sequence came from a man between 40 and 49 years old in good health and CMV-seronegative. The chain uses TRBV30 and TRBJ1-5; 7 nucleotides line up with TRBD1. DNA of the CDR3: TGTGCCTGGAGGCGAGGGGGGACAGGCAATCAGCCCCAGCATTTT. Amino acids: CAWRRGGTGNQPQHF.